Below, one T cell receptor beta chain is given with its context. Its antigen is currently unknown. These data belong to a study of T-cell memory formation after mild COVID-19. The overall study: The TCR clusters were mostly specific to one donor. The study's findings and limits: CD4+ clones that contracted lay mainly in CM and EM; CD8+ ones lay in EMRA.

It was 5'RACE with constant-segment primers that produced the TCR alpha and TCR beta cDNA libraries, which carried sample barcodes and UMIs. A single record per CDR3 protein comes from TCRdb applying MiXCR to the 5' RACE reads. The sample shows roughly 150,000 distinct CDR3 sequences, around 14% of them seen only once. This CDR3 is 16 amino acids long. CDR1 and CDR2 (germline): LGHDT, YNNKEL (reference sequence). V gave up 4 bases and J gave up 8 bases; unmatched junction bases: 13. The chain joins TRBV3-1 to TRBJ1-4, with 7 nucleotides matching TRBD1. The sequencing sample was made of PBMCs or a T cell subset sorted from them (not recorded which). This receptor was identified in an adult woman who had mild COVID-19 (a few samples of this study predate the infection). Cell type and time point are not known. Written as DNA, the CDR3 is TGTGCCAGCAGCCCCCATGGAGAGACAGGGAGGGAAAAACTGTTTTTT. Amino acids: CASSPHGETGREKLFF. The full variable domain, with the rest looked up from reference TRBV3-1 and TRBJ1-4, is DTAVSQTPKYLVTQMGNDKSIKCEQNLGHDTMYWYKQDSKKFLKIMFSYNNKELIINETVPNRFSPKSPDKAHLNLHINSLELGDSAVYFCASSPHGETGREKLFFGSGTQLSVL.